These 11 T cell receptor beta chains were all obtained from the same sample, sequenced in a study of PD-L1 blockade in urothelial cancer. Sequenced by immunoSEQ multiplex PCR; TCRdb stores in-frame clones only, minus some. This table has tens of thousands of clones, around 80% appearing once. This sample comprised PBMCs, obtained around atezolizumab (anti-PD-L1) treatment. The receptors here all came from a man in his 70s with urothelial cancer.

This sequence joins TRBV6-1 and TRBJ1-3; the match to TRBD1 covers 7 bases. V shed 4 bases, J shed 5 bases, and the junction held 11 bases outside the gene matches. The germline V gene encodes CDR1 MNHNS and CDR2 SASEGT. This CDR3 spans 16 amino acids. CDR3 DNA: TGTGCCAGCAGTGTTGGAAGGGACAGCGCCAGAAACACCATATATTTT. Translation: CASSVGRDSARNTIYF.

The V gene is TRBV5-8, the J gene TRBJ2-2, with TRBD1 identical over 7 bases. After removal of 2 bases from V and 5 bases from J, the junction contained 9 bases not matched to a gene. Germline V CDR1 and CDR2: SGHTS, YDEGEE. This CDR3 region has 16 residues. The DNA for the CDR3 is TGTGCCAGCAGCTTCGATACCGGGACAGCGACCGGGGAGCTGTTTTTT. Translation gives CASSFDTGTATGELFF.

This clone was observed a few times. V and J are TRBV5-1 and TRBJ2-5, with 10 bases fitting TRBD2. CDR3 length equals 16 residues. The ends lost 4 bases at V and 6 bases at J; junction bases unmatched: 12. Germline CDR1 is SGHRS and CDR2 is YFSETQ. This chain's CDR3 is CASSASSGGLEQTQYF. The CDR3 DNA reads as TGCGCCAGCAGCGCATCTAGCGGGGGCCTCGAGCAGACCCAGTACTTC.

In this sample, this clone turned up a few times. The chain recombines TRBV11-3 with TRBJ2-1, with D possibly being TRBD2 (7 bases). Germline values: CDR1 SGHNT, CDR2 YENEEA. Trimming removed 4 bases at V and 4 bases at J, with 17 bases between. This CDR3 has 16 residues. The CDR3 DNA is TGTGCCAGCAGCTCAACAGGGCTAGCGGATTACAATGAGCAGTTCTTC. Translating gives CASSSTGLADYNEQFF.

This sequence joins TRBV19 and TRBJ2-7, with 12 bases aligning to TRBD1. CDR3 length equals 15 residues. Losses at the gene ends were 4 bases for V and 4 bases for J; bases not matched to a gene: 5. Germline V lookup: CDR1 LNHDA, CDR2 SQIVND (reference sequence). CDR3 in amino acids: CASSSGTGGWYEQYF. The CDR3 DNA sequence: TGTGCCAGTAGTAGCGGGACAGGGGGCTGGTACGAGCAGTACTTC.

V is TRBV6-5 and J is TRBJ2-7; 7 bases line up with TRBD1. The CDR3 is 11 residues long. V lost 4 bases to trimming and J lost 10 bases; unmatched junction nucleotides: 4. Germline values: CDR1 MNHEY, CDR2 SVGAGI. CDR3 sequence: CASSSGDSQYF. For the CDR3, the DNA is TGTGCCAGCAGTTCCGGGGACAGTCAGTACTTC.

CDR3 region: CASSQEGARRSGELFF. CDR3 bases: TGCGCCAGCAGCCAAGAGGGGGCGCGTAGGTCCGGGGAGCTGTTTTTT. This sequence joins TRBV4-1 and TRBJ2-2, with D possibly being TRBD1 (6 bases). The CDR3 is 16 amino acids. Trimming took 0 bases from V and 6 from J, leaving 14 bases between them. Germline CDR1 reads MGHRA; CDR2 reads YSYEKL.

This clone was recorded once. The V call is TRBV28, the J call TRBJ1-4; D gene unclear. The CDR3 is 14 residues long. V shed 5 bases and J shed 0 bases, with 7 bases lying between them. Germline V gene sequence: CDR1 MDHEN, CDR2 SYDVKM. CDR3 nucleotides: TGTGCCAGCAGTCTTAGAACAACTAATGAAAAACTGTTTTTT. It encodes CASSLRTTNEKLFF.

This clone appeared a few times. The chain uses TRBV6-5 and TRBJ2-2; D remains ambiguous. V was pared by 7 bases and J by 4 bases, with 10 bases between. The CDR3 runs 13 residues. From germline, CDR1 is MNHEY and CDR2 SVGAGI. The CDR3 reads CASIEAFTGELFF. The CDR3 nucleotides read TGTGCCAGCATCGAAGCGTTCACCGGGGAGCTGTTTTTT.

The chain has TRBV6-5 and TRBJ2-7; 12 positions match TRBD2. The CDR3 contains 15 residues. J was trimmed by 2 bases and V by 6 bases; bases with no gene match: 5. CDR1 MNHEY and CDR2 SVGAGI come from the germline V gene. The CDR3 DNA sequence: TGTGCCAGCAGACTCGGACTAGCGGGAACCTACGAGCAGTACTTC. Translating it yields CASRLGLAGTYEQYF.

V is TRBV7-2 and J is TRBJ1-5; TRBD1 might be the D (6 bases). Looked up from germline, CDR1 is SGHTA and CDR2 is FQGNSA. This CDR3 has 13 residues. The V gene lost 10 bases and the J gene lost 4 bases, with 14 bases spanning the gap. DNA of the CDR3: TGTGCCACTGCGGCAGGGGTTAATCAGCCCCAGCATTTT. This sequence encodes CATAAGVNQPQHF.